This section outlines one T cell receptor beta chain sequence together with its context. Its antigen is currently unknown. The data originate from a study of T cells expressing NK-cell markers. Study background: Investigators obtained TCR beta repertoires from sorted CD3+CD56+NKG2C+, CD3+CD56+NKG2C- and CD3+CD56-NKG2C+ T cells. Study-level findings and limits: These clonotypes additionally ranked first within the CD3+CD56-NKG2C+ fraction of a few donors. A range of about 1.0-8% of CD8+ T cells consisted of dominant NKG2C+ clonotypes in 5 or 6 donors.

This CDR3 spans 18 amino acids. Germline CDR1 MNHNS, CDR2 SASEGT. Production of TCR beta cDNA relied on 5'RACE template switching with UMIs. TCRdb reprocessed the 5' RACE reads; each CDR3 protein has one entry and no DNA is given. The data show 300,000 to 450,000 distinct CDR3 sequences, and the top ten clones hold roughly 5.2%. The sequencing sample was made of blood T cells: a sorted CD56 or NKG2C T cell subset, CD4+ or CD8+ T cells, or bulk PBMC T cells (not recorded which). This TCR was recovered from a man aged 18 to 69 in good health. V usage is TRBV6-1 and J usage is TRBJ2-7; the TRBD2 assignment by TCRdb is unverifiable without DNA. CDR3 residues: CASSKTGTSGGVPYEQYF.